The count of the clone carrying this T cell receptor beta chain is one. These data come from a study of blood T cell repertoires in COVID-19. Authors' methods: Estimation of nucleated cell counts relied on the amplification of reference gene primers. Profiling relied on immunoSEQ multiplex PCR, and the TCRdb table lists in-frame clones only, not all of them. V and J calls and clone size are those listed in that table; D and trimming were worked out from the DNA. The sample has about 150,000 clones; around 84% are singletons. Germline V CDR1 and CDR2: LNHNV, YYDKDF (reference sequence). CDR3 length: 14 amino acids. Trimming cost V 1 base and J 9 bases; bases outside gene matches: 3.

Sequences were obtained from peripheral blood. The receptor's source is a man older than 75 with acute or convalescent COVID-19. The chain joins TRBV15 to TRBJ2-6, with 7 nucleotides matching TRBD1. The CDR3 DNA follows: TGTGCCACCAGCAGAGCAGGGGGTGGCAACGTCCTGACTTTC. Its translation: CATSRAGGGNVLTF. Looking up the rest from reference TRBV15 and TRBJ2-6 gives the full variable domain: DAMVIQNPRYQVTQFGKPVTLSCSQTLNHNVMYWYQQKSSQAPKLLFHYYDKDFNNEADTPDNFQSRRPNTSFCFLDIRSPGLGDTAMYLCATSRAGGGNVLTFGAGSRLTVL.